This T cell receptor (beta chain) stems from a study of PD-1 blockade in classical Hodgkin lymphoma. Time point denoted: cycle 4 day 1 (C4D1), after less than seven weeks of nivolumab. Every patient experienced relapse after autologous stem cell transplantation, and brentuximab vedotin exposure varied. It was by magnetic negative selection that CD4+ T cells were purified from thawed PBMCs. Complete response, partial response or progressive disease constituted the best responses recorded. Study results and limitations: By C4D1, diversity of CD4+ TCRs had risen significantly, whereas that of CD8+ TCRs had not. Patients starting nivolumab less than 1 year after ASCT had lower diversity and were excluded from later analyses. Baseline TCR diversity was reportedly lower in newly diagnosed patients than healthy donors.

Repertoires were generated with immunoSEQ multiplex PCR, while TCRdb's copy carries only in-frame clones and drops some. The sample holds 20,000 to 25,000 clones, around 68% seen once. Regarding this clone: What it recognizes is unknown.

The material was CD4+ T cells from blood, obtained before the fourth cycle of nivolumab. This clonotype originated in a human donor with classical Hodgkin lymphoma.

The CDR3 region is CASRRGQDGNSPLHF. The CDR3 DNA follows: TGTGCCAGCAGACGGGGACAGGATGGTAATTCACCCCTCCACTTT. The chain links TRBV7-9 to TRBJ1-6; 8 nucleotides line up with TRBD1. The CDR3 consists of 15 residues. Germline CDR1 SEHNR, CDR2 FQNEAQ (reference sequence). The V segment lost 6 bases and the J segment 6 bases; nucleotides outside the gene matches: 7.